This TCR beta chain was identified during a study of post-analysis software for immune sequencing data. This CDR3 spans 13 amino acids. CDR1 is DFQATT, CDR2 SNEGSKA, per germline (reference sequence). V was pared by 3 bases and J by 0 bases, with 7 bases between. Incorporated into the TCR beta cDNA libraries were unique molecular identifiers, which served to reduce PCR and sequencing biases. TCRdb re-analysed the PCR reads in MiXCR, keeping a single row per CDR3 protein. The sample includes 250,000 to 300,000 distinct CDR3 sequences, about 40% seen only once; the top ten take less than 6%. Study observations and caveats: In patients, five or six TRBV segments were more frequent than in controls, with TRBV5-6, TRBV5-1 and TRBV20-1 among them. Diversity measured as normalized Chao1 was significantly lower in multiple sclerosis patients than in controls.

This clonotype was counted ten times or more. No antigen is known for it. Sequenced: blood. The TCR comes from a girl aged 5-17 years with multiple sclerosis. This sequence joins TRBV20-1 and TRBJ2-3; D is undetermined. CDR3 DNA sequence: TGCAGTGCTAGTCTCGTCAGCACAGATACGCAGTATTTT. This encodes CSASLVSTDTQYF.